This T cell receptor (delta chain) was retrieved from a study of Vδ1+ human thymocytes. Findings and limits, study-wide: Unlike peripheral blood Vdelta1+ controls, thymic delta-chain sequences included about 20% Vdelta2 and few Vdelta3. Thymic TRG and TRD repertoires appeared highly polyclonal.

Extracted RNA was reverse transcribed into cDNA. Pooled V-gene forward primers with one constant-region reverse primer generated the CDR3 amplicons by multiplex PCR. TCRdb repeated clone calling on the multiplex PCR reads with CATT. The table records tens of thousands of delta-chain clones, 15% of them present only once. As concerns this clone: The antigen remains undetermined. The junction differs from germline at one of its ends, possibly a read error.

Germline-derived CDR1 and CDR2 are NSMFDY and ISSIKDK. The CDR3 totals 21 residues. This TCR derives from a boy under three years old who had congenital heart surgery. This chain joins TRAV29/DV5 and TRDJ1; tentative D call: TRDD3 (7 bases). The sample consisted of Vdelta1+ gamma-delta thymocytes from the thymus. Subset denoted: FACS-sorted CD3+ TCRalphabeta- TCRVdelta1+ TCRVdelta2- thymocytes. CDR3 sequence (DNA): TGCAGTGTACTTCACCCCCATTTTCCTATCGCTGGGGGGCCGTACACCGATAAACTCATCTTT. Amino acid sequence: CSVLHPHFPIAGGPYTDKLIF.